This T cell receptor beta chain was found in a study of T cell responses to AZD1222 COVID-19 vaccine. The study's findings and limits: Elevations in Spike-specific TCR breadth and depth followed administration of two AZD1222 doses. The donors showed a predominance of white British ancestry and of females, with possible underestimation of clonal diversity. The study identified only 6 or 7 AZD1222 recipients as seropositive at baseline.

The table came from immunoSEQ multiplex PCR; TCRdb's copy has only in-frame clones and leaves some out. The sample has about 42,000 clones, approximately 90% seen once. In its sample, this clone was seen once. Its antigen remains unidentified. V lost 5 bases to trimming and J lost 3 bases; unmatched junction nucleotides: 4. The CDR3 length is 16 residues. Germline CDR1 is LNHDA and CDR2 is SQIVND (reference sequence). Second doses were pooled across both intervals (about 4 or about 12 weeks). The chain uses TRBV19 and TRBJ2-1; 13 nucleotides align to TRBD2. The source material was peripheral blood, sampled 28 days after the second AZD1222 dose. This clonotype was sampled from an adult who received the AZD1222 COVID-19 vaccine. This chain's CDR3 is CASSAGTSGIYNEQFF. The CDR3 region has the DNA TGTGCCAGTAGTGCCGGGACTAGCGGGATCTACAATGAGCAGTTCTTC.